This T cell receptor (beta chain) was observed in a study of technical replicates of blood from a handful of donors. Using immunoSEQ multiplex PCR, the repertoire was profiled, and TCRdb retains in-frame clones only, with some absent. This sample has roughly 85,000 clones, with around 94% found just once. Specimen: T cells isolated from PBMCs. The source of this sequence is a human donor in good health.

CDR3 nucleotide sequence: TGTGCCAGCAGCCCAACCCTCTCCGGGACAGGGTTGTACGAGCAGTACTTC. It translates to CASSPTLSGTGLYEQYF. J is TRBJ2-7 and V is TRBV27; 9 bases align to TRBD1. V shed 6 bases and J 4 bases; nucleotides not matched to a gene: 16. The CDR3 covers 17 residues. Looked up from germline, CDR1 is MNHEY and CDR2 is SMNVEV (reference sequence).